Reported below is one T cell receptor (beta chain). These data come from a study of blood T cell repertoires in COVID-19. Study overall: There were acute and convalescent COVID-19 samples, and they came from the United States, Italy and Spain. The cDNA or gDNA used as material had been derived from T cells, B-cell-depleted T cells, or PBMCs.

Original analysis: Amplification with reference gene primers provided the estimates of nucleated cell counts. Generated by immunoSEQ multiplex PCR, the TCRdb table keeps only in-frame clones and is missing some. V, J and clone size are those of that table, while D and trimming were read from the DNA. The sample records 150,000 to 200,000 clones, around 78% being singletons. This clonotype originated in a woman aged 80 or older with active or convalescent COVID-19. Sequencing used peripheral blood.

CDR3 DNA sequence: TGTGCCAGCAGCTTGGATTGGGGTGGGAGCTACGAGCAGTACTTC. It encodes CASSLDWGGSYEQYF. The rearrangement joins TRBV11-2 to TRBJ2-7; a possible D gene is TRBD2 (5 bases). The germline V gene has CDR1 SGHAT and CDR2 FQNNGV. V dropped 3 bases and J dropped 3 bases, with 15 bases sitting between them. CDR3 length: 15 amino acids.